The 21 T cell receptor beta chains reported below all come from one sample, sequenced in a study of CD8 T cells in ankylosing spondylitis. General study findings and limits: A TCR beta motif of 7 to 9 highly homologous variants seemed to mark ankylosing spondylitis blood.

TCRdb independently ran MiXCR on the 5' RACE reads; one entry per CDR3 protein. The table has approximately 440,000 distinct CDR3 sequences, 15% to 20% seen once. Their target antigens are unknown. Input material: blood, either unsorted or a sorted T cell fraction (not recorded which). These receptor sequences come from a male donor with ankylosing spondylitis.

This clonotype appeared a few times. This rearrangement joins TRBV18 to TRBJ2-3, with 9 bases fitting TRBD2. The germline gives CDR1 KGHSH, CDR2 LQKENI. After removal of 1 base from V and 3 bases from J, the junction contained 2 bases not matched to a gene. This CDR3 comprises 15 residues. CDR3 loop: CASSPQAGGTDTQYF. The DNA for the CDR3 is TGTGCCAGCTCACCACAGGCGGGAGGGACAGATACGCAGTATTTT.

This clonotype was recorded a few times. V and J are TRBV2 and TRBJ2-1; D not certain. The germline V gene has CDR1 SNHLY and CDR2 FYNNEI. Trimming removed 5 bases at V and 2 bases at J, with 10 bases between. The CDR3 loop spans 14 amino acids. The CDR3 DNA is TGTGCCAGCAGTCCGTCTCGTACCTACAATGAGCAGTTCTTC. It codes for CASSPSRTYNEQFF.

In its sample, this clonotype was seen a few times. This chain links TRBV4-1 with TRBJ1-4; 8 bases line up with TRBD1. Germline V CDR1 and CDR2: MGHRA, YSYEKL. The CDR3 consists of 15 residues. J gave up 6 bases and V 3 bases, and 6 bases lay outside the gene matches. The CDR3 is CASSHMDREDEKLFF. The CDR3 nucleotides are TGCGCCAGCAGCCACATGGACAGGGAGGATGAAAAACTGTTTTTT.

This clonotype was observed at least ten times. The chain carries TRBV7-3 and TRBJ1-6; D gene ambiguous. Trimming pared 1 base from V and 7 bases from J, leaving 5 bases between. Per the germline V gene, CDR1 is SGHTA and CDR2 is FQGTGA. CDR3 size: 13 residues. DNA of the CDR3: TGTGCCAGCAGCTTAATACAGAATTCACCCCTCCACTTT. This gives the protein CASSLIQNSPLHF.

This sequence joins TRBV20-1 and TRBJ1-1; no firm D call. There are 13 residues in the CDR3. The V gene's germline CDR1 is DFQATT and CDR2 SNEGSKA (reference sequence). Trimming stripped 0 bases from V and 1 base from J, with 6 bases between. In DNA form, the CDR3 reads TGCAGTGCTAGAGATGCGGGGAACACTGAAGCTTTCTTT. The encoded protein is CSARDAGNTEAFF.

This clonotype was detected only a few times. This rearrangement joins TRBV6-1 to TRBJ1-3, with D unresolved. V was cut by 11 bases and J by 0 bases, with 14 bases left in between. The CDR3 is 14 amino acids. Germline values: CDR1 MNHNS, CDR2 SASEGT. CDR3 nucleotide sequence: TGTGCCTCCTCACCCAGGACCTCTGGAAACACCATATATTTT. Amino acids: CASSPRTSGNTIYF.

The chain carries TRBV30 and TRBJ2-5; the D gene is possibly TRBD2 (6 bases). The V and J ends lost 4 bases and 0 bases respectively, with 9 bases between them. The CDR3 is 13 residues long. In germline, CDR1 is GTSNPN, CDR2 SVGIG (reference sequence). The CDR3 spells CAWTGGDQETQYF. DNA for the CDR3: TGTGCCTGGACTGGAGGGGACCAAGAGACCCAGTACTTC.

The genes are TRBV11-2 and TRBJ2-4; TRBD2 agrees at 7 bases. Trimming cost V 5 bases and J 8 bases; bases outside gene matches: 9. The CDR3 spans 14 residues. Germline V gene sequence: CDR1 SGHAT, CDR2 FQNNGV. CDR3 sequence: CASSPVAGAYIQYF. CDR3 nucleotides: TGTGCCAGCAGCCCCGTTGCGGGAGCCTACATTCAGTACTTC.

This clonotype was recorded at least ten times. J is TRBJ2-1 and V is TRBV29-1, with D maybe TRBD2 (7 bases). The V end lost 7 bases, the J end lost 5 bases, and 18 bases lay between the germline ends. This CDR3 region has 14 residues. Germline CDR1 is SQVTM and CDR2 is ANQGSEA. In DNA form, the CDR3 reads TGCAGCGCTAGAAGGGGGGGGTCTAACAATGAGCAGTTCTTC. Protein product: CSARRGGSNNEQFF.

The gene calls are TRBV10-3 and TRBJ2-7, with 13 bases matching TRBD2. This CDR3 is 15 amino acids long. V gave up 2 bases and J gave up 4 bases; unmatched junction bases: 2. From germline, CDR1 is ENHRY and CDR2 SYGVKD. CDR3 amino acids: CAISEGTSGVYEQYF. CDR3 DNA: TGTGCCATCAGTGAGGGGACTAGCGGGGTGTACGAGCAGTACTTC.

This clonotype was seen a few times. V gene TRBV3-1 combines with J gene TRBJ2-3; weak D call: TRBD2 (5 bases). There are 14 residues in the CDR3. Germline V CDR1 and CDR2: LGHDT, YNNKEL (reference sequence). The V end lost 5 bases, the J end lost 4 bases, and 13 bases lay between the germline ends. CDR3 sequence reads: CASSKRRPPDTQYF. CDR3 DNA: TGTGCCAGCAGCAAGCGGAGACCTCCAGATACGCAGTATTTT.

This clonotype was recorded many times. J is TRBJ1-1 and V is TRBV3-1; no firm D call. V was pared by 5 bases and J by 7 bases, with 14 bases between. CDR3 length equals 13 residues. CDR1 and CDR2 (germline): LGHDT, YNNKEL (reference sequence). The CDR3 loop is CASSGYGGGEAFF. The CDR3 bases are TGTGCCAGCAGCGGTTATGGAGGAGGTGAAGCTTTCTTT.

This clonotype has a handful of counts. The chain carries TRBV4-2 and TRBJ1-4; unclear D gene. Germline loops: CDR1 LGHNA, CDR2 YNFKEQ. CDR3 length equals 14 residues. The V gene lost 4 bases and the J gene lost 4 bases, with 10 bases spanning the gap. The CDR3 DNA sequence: TGTGCCAGCAGCCCGCAGGACCGTAATGAAAAACTGTTTTTT. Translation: CASSPQDRNEKLFF.

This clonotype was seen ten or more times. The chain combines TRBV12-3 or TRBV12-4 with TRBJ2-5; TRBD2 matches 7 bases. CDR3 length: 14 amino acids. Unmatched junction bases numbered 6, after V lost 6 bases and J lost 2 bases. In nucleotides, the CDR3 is TGTGCCAGCAGCCCTAGCGGAGTACAAGAGACCCAGTACTTC. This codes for CASSPSGVQETQYF.

The DNA for the CDR3 is TGTGCCAGCAGCCCCCGCCTTGATAGCGGGAGTAACAATGAGCAGTTCTTC. This encodes CASSPRLDSGSNNEQFF. The genes are TRBV7-3 and TRBJ2-1; 9 nucleotides agree with TRBD2. The CDR3 is 17 amino acids. In germline, CDR1 is SGHTA, CDR2 FQGTGA. Germline trimming cut 5 bases from V and 5 bases from J; bases unmatched to any gene: 13. Filled out from reference TRBV7-3 and TRBJ2-1, the complete variable domain reads GAGVSQTPSNKVTEKGKYVELRCDPISGHTALYWYRQSLGQGPEFLIYFQGTGAADDSGLPNDRFFAVRPEGSVSTLKIQRTERGDSAVYLCASSPRLDSGSNNEQFFGPGTRLTVL.

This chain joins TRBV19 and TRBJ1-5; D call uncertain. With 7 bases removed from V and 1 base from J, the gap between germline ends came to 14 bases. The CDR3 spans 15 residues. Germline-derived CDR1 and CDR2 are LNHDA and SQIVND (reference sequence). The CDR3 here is CASIRTDLSNQPQHF. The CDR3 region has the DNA TGTGCCAGTATTCGAACAGACCTAAGCAATCAGCCCCAGCATTTT.

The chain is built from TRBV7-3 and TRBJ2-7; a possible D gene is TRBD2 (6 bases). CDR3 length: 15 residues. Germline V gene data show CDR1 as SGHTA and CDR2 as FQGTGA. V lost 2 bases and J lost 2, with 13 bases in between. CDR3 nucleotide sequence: TGTGCCAGCAGCTTAGGTAGCGGACTCCCCTACGAGCAGTACTTC. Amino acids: CASSLGSGLPYEQYF.

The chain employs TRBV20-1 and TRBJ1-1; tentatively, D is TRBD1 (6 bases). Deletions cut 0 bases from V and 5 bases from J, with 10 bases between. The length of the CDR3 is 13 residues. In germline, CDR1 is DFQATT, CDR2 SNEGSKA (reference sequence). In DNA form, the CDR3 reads TGCAGTGCTAGAGAGGGGGCGCGAACTGAAGCTTTCTTT. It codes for CSAREGARTEAFF.

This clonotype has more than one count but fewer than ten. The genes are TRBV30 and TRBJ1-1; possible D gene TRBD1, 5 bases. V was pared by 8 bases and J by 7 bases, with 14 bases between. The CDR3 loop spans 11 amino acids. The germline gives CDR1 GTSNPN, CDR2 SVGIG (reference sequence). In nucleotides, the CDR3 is TGTGCCAGAACCCAGGGTATTGAAGCTTTCTTT. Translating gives CARTQGIEAFF.

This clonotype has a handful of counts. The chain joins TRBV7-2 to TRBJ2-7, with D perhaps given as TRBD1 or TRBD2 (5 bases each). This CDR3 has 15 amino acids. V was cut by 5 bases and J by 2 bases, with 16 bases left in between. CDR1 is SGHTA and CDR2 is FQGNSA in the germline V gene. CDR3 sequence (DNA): TGTGCCAGCAGCCAAGCCGGGACGGCGGCCTACGAGCAGTACTTC. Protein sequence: CASSQAGTAAYEQYF.

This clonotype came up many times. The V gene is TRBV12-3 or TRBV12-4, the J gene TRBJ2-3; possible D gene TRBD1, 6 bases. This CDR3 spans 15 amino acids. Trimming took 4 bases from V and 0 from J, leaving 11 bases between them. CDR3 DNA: TGTGCCAGCAGTTCCTCGACAGGTAGCACAGATACGCAGTATTTT. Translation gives CASSSSTGSTDTQYF.